This T cell receptor beta chain was obtained from a study of radiation and T cells in renal cell carcinoma. Generated by immunoSEQ multiplex PCR, the TCRdb table keeps only in-frame clones and is missing some. Of about 130,000 clones listed, 88% are singletons. Study results and limitations: Baseline intratumoral clonotype presence is unknown without pretreatment biopsies. Top tumor clonotypes rose in blood 2 weeks post-radiation, then contracted.

In the case of this clone: The antigen is unknown.

Indicated time point: blood 2 weeks post-SBRT. Treatment described: 15 Gy SBRT to primary tumor, nephrectomy 4 weeks later. This renal cell carcinoma was of the clear cell type. Trimming cost V 0 bases and J 0 bases, with 13 bases left between them. Germline lookup yields CDR1 SGHRS and CDR2 YFSETQ. The CDR3 sequence is 17 residues long. The receptor was isolated from a woman between 70 and 85 years old with renal cell carcinoma. The input for sequencing was blood, taken from a patient whose treatment included radiotherapy and nephrectomy. V gene TRBV5-1 combines with J gene TRBJ2-1; D may be TRBD2 (5 bases). CDR3 DNA: TGCGCCAGCAGCTTGGTGTCTCAGGCGGGCTCCTACAATGAGCAGTTCTTC. Translation: CASSLVSQAGSYNEQFF.